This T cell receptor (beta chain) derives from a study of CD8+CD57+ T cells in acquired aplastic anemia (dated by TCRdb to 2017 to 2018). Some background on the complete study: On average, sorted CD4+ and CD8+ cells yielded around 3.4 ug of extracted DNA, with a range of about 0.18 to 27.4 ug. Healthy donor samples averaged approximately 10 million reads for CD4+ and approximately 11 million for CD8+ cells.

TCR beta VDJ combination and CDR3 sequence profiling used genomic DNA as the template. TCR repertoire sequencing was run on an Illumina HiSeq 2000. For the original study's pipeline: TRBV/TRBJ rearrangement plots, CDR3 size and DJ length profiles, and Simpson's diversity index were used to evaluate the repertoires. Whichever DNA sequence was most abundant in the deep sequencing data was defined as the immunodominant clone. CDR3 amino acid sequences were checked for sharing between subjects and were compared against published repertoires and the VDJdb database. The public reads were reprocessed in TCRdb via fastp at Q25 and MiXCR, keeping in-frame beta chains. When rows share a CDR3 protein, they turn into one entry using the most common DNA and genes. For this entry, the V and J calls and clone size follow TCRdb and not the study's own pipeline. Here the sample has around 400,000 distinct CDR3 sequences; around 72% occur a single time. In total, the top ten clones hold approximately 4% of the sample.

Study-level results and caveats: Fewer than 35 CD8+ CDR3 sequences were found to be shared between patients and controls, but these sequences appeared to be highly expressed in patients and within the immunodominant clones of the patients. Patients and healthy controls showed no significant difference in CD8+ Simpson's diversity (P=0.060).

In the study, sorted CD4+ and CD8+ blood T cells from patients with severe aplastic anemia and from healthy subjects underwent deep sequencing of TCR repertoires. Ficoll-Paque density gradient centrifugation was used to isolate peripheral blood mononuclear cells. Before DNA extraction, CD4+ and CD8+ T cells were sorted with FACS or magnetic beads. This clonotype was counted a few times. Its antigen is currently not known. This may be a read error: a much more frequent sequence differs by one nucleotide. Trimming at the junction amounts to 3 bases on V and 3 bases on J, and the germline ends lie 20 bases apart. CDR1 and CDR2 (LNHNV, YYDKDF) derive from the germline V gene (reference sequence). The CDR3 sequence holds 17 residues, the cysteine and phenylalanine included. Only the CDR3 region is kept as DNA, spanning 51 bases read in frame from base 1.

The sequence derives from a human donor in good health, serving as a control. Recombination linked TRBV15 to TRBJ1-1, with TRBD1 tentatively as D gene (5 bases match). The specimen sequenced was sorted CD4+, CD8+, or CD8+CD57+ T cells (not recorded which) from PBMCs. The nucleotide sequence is TGTGCCACCAGCAGTAAACGGGGCTTCGAGAAGGACACTGAAGCTTTCTTT. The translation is CATSSKRGFEKDTEAFF.